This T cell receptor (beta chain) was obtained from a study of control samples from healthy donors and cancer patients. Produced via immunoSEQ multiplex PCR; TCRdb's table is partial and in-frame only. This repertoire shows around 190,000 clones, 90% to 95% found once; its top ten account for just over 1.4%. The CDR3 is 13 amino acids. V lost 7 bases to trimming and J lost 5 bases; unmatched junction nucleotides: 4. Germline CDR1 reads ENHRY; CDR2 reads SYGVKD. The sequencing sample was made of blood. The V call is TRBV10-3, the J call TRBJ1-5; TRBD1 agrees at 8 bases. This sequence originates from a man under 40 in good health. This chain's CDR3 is CAITKDRDQPQHF. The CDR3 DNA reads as TGTGCCATCACCAAGGACAGGGATCAGCCCCAGCATTTT.